Included here is one TCR beta chain sequence, with context. The PCR was carried out with 60 Vbeta primers and 13 Jbeta primers. The data were produced by immunoSEQ multiplex PCR, yet TCRdb's version contains in-frame clones alone and is incomplete. The repertoire consists of a few hundred thousand clones, with roughly 80% occurring once and the leading ten covering 0.22%. With V trimmed by 4 bases and J by 0 bases, 5 bases remained unmatched. This CDR3 contains 16 residues. Germline V CDR1 and CDR2: SGHDT, YYEEEE. The data stem from a study of cytomegalovirus exposure and HLA in healthy donors. Study background: Roughly 180 million T cells yielded 100 million or so unique TCR beta sequences in earlier analysis. Within an early data release were around 80 million unique TCRs drawn from HLA-typed donors.

Samples came from healthy bone marrow donors. J is TRBJ2-7 and V is TRBV5-6; 12 bases are a match to TRBD2. The source of this sequence is a girl aged 2-10 years in good health and CMV-seronegative. The sequencing input was PBMCs. In DNA form, the CDR3 reads TGTGCCAGCAGCAAGGGACTAGCGGGCCGCTCCTACGAGCAGTACTTC. Amino acid sequence: CASSKGLAGRSYEQYF.